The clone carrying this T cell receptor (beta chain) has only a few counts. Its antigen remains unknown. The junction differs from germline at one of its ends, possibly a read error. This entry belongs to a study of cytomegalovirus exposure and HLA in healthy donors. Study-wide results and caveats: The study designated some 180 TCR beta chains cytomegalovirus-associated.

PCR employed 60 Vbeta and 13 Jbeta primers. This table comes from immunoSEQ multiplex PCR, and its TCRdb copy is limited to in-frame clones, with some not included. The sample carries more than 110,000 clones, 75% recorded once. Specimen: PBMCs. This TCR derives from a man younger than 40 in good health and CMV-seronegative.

CDR3 residues: CASSEALGQSSGANGLTF. The DNA of the CDR3 is TGTGCCAGCAGTGAAGCGCTGGGACAGAGCTCTGGGGCCAACGGCCTGACTTTC. V gene TRBV2 combines with J gene TRBJ2-6; 7 bases align to TRBD1. CDR3 length equals 18 residues. Per the germline V gene, CDR1 is SNHLY and CDR2 is FYNNEI.